This is a list of T cell receptor beta chains from one sample in a study of blood T cell repertoires in COVID-19. Libraries were prepared by immunoSEQ multiplex PCR; TCRdb keeps only in-frame clonotypes and omits some of them. The sample lists roughly 200,000 clones; around 89% were seen once. Specimen: PBMCs or T cells enriched from blood (not recorded which). All receptors derive from a woman aged 30 to 39 who had recovered from COVID-19. CDR3s include the opening cysteine and the closing phenylalanine or tryptophan. The order of the fields is V gene, D gene, clone size, J gene, CDR3 protein, CDR3 DNA. D genes are given only for firm matches. A clone size is listed for some rows: how often the clone was seen (once, few, many), or a class if it is expanded.

>TRBV6-5|TRBD2|many|TRBJ2-7
CASSLRPGGFSYEQYF
TGTGCCAGCAGTTTACGACCGGGGGGTTTCTCCTACGAGCAGTACTTC
>TRBV10-3|.|.|TRBJ2-3
CAISLSTDTQYF
TGTGCCATCAGTTTAAGCACAGATACGCAGTATTTT
>TRBV6-2/TRBV6-3|TRBD1|.|TRBJ1-4
CASSYSRGTGTEKLFF
TGTGCCAGCAGTTACTCGAGAGGGACAGGGACTGAAAAACTGTTTTTT
>TRBV6-2/TRBV6-3|.|.|TRBJ2-7
CASSLLAISYEQYF
TGTGCCAGCAGTCTCCTAGCCATCTCCTACGAGCAGTACTTC
>TRBV5-8|.|.|TRBJ2-7
CASSSGRGSEQYF
TGTGCCAGCAGCTCCGGCCGAGGTAGCGAGCAGTACTTC
>TRBV4-2|.|.|TRBJ2-6
CASTITSGISGANVLTF
TGTGCCAGCACCATAACCTCAGGTATCTCTGGGGCCAACGTCCTGACTTTC
>TRBV25-1|TRBD1|.|TRBJ1-2
CASSERDRERYTF
TGTGCCAGCAGTGAGCGGGACAGGGAACGCTACACCTTC
>TRBV14|.|.|TRBJ2-3
CASTPRDGGSDTQYF
TGTGCCAGCACCCCGCGGGACGGAGGATCAGATACGCAGTATTTT
>TRBV6-5|.|.|TRBJ2-3
CASSQTRTTTDTQYF
TGTGCCAGCAGCCAGACTCGAACAACCACAGATACGCAGTATTTT
>TRBV7-2|.|.|TRBJ2-7
CASSSGLEQYF
TGTGCCAGCAGCTCAGGGCTCGAGCAGTACTTC
>TRBV4-1|TRBD1|.|TRBJ2-2
CASSQDPRTGLNTGELFF
TGCGCCAGCAGCCAAGATCCGCGGACAGGGCTTAACACCGGGGAGCTGTTTTTT
>TRBV11-2|TRBD1|.|TRBJ1-1
CASSSRDRGEPEAFF
TGTGCCAGCAGCTCCCGGGACAGGGGGGAACCTGAAGCTTTCTTT
>TRBV9|.|once|TRBJ1-2
CASSVAALTDSGYTF
TGTGCCAGCAGCGTAGCGGCTCTGACAGACAGTGGCTACACCTTC
>TRBV14|TRBD1|.|TRBJ2-1
CASSQMDRGDSEQFF
TGTGCCAGCAGCCAGATGGACAGGGGGGATAGTGAGCAGTTCTTC
>TRBV7-9|TRBD1|.|TRBJ1-6
CASSEIRTGNSPLHF
TGTGCCAGCAGCGAGATCCGGACAGGGAATTCACCCCTCCACTTT
>TRBV9|.|.|TRBJ2-3
CASSVTDTDTQYF
TGTGCCAGCAGCGTAACAGACACAGATACGCAGTATTTT
>TRBV7-2|TRBD1|.|TRBJ1-1
CASRTGVENTEAFF
TGTGCCAGCAGGACAGGGGTGGAGAACACTGAAGCTTTCTTT
>TRBV3-1/TRBV3-2|.|.|TRBJ1-5
CASSARLGPGHQPQHF
TGTGCCAGCTCCGCTCGACTTGGGCCAGGGCATCAGCCCCAGCATTTT
>TRBV2|.|.|TRBJ2-7
CASSSPQGEEVEQYF
TGTGCCAGCAGTAGTCCCCAAGGTGAGGAGGTCGAGCAGTACTTC
>TRBV7-6|.|.|TRBJ2-2
CASSPRWTGELFF
TGTGCCAGCAGCCCTAGGTGGACCGGGGAGCTGTTTTTT
>TRBV5-1|TRBD2|many|TRBJ2-2
CASSLWAGGDTGELFF
TGCGCCAGCAGCCTCTGGGCGGGGGGCGACACCGGGGAGCTGTTTTTT
>TRBV11-2|TRBD1|.|TRBJ1-4
CASSLGGTGDEKLFF
TGTGCCAGCAGCTTAGGGGGGACAGGAGATGAAAAACTGTTTTTT